The entry that follows covers one TCR beta chain sequence. What it binds is not known. Using unique molecular identifiers, the investigators prepared the TCRbeta library. One entry per CDR3 protein, called by TCRdb with MiXCR from the PCR reads. Here the sample spans 180,000 or so distinct CDR3 sequences, approximately 6% being singletons. These data come from a study of T-cell reconstitution after alpha-beta-depleted transplantation in children. Points from the study as a whole: Newly made T cells mostly supplied T-cell counts and diversity one year after transplant. There were reportedly several hundred expanded graft clones from which alpha-beta T cells came about two months after transplant. Some patients showed high day-60 TCRbeta diversity, which derived from surviving recipient T cells and thymic progenitors.

The CDR3 is made up of 15 amino acids. Looked up from germline, CDR1 is SGHTA and CDR2 is FQGNSA. The ends were cut back, 2 bases at V and 0 bases at J, with 8 bases in the middle. The V gene is TRBV7-2, the J gene TRBJ2-1; D remains unclear. The specimen was PBMCs, collected before TCRalphabeta/CD19-depleted stem cell transplant. The sequence derives from a girl under three years old with combined immunodeficiency, due to receive a stem cell transplant. The CDR3 loop reads CASSLIGDSYNEQFF. Written as DNA, the CDR3 is TGTGCCAGCAGCTTAATTGGGGACTCCTACAATGAGCAGTTCTTC.